A selection of T cell receptor beta chains follows, all from one sample in a study of a mutant IDH1 vaccine in newly diagnosed glioma. Here immunoSEQ multiplex PCR was the method, and the copy in TCRdb shows in-frame clones only, minus some. The table records tens of thousands of clones, approximately 81% of them present only once. The antigens for these receptors are not known. The sequencing here drew on PBMCs, taken from a glioma patient whose treatment included an IDH1 peptide vaccine. These receptors all stem from a man between 18 and 29 years old with glioma. Both conserved end residues are part of each CDR3. D genes are given only for firm matches.

TRBD2,TRBV28,TRBJ2-1,TGTGCCAGCAGACGATGGTCCGGGACTAGCGGGCCCTCCTACAATGAGCAGTTCTTC,CASRRWSGTSGPSYNEQFF
TRBD1,TRBV7-3,TRBJ1-2,TGTGCCAGCAGACCCGACAGGGCTAGTCGCTATGGCTACACCTTC,CASRPDRASRYGYTF
NA,TRBV7-8,TRBJ1-5,TGTGCCAGCAGCGAATTTAGTAGCAATCAGCCCCAGCATTTT,CASSEFSSNQPQHF
NA,TRBV5-1,TRBJ1-2,TGCGCCAGCAGCTTGGTTTCGGGTGTTGAGGGCTACACCTTC,CASSLVSGVEGYTF
NA,TRBV19,TRBJ2-6,TGTGCCAGTAAGGGCCTCCACTCTGGGGCCAACGTCCTGACTTTC,CASKGLHSGANVLTF
TRBD1,TRBV7-8,TRBJ1-5,TGTGCCAGCAGCCAATGGAGGACAGGGGGACGCAATCAGCCCCAGCATTTT,CASSQWRTGGRNQPQHF
NA,TRBV5-4,TRBJ1-3,TGTGCCAGCAGCACCGATAGAAACACCATATATTTT,CASSTDRNTIYF
NA,TRBV5-1,TRBJ1-4,TGCGCCAACCCCCCCGGGCCCAATGAAAAACTGTTTTTT,CANPPGPNEKLFF
NA,TRBV15,TRBJ1-4,TGTGCCACCAGCAGAGGGGGCACAGCAAATGAAAAACTGTTTTTT,CATSRGGTANEKLFF
NA,TRBV4-3,TRBJ1-1,TGCGCCAGCAGCCAAGTGGGTGGGAACACTGAAGCTTTCTTT,CASSQVGGNTEAFF
NA,TRBV5-1,TRBJ1-6,TGCGCCAGCAGCTTGGCAGGGTTACCCTATAATTCACCCCTCCACTTT,CASSLAGLPYNSPLHF
NA,TRBV12-5,TRBJ1-3,TGTGCTAGTGGTCCCCCAGTTGACAGCTCTGGAAACACCATATATTTT,CASGPPVDSSGNTIYF
NA,TRBV5-6,TRBJ1-2,TGTGCCAGCAGCTTCAGTCCCGGGAAACAGCCCACTTATGGCTACACCTTC,CASSFSPGKQPTYGYTF
TRBD1,TRBV7-2,TRBJ2-2,TGTGCCAGCAGCCCGATGCGAGACAGGGGTTCCACCGGGGAGCTGTTTTTT,CASSPMRDRGSTGELFF
TRBD2,TRBV29-1,TRBJ2-3,TGCAGCGTTTCCGGGACTAGCGGGGGCACAGATACGCAGTATTTT,CSVSGTSGGTDTQYF
TRBD1,TRBV7-6,TRBJ1-2,TGTGCCAGCAGCGCGGGACAGCCCCTCCATGGCTACACCTTC,CASSAGQPLHGYTF
NA,TRBV5-5,TRBJ2-7,TGTGCCAGCAGCTTGGGCAGGGTTGGTTTGGAGTACTTC,CASSLGRVGLEYF
NA,TRBV7-6,TRBJ2-5,TGTGCCAGCAGCTTAGACGAGAAGCAAGAGACCCAGTACTTC,CASSLDEKQETQYF
NA,TRBV7-2,TRBJ1-4,TGTGCCAGCAGCAAAAGGGGTGGGGGTGAAAAACTGTTTTTT,CASSKRGGGEKLFF
TRBD1,TRBV5-1,TRBJ2-1,TGCGCCAGCAGCCTAACGGGACAGCAACTAAATGAGCAGTTCTTC,CASSLTGQQLNEQFF
NA,TRBV28,TRBJ1-2,TGTGCCAGCAGTTTCCCTGGAGGAATAGAATATGGCTACACCTTC,CASSFPGGIEYGYTF
TRBD2,TRBV12-5,TRBJ2-1,TGTGCTAGTGGTTTGGGTACTAGCGGGAGGGCCGGTCTTAATGAGCAGTTCTTC,CASGLGTSGRAGLNEQFF